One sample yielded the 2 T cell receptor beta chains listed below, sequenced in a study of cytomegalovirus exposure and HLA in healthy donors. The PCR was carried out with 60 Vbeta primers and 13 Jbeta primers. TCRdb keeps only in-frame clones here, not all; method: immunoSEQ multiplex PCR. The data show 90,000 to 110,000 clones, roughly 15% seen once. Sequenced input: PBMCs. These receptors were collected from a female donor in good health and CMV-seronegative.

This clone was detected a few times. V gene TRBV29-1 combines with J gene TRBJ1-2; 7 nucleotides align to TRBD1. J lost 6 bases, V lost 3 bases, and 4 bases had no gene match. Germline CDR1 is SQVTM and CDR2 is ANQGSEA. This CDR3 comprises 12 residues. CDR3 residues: CSVDRQGDGYTF. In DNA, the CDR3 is TGCAGCGTTGATAGGCAGGGGGATGGCTACACCTTC.

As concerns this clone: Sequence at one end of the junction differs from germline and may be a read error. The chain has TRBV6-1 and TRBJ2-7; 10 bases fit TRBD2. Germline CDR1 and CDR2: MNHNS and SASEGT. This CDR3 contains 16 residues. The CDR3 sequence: CASSEGLAEPFDEQYF. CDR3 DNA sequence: TGTGCCAGCAGCGAAGGACTAGCGGAGCCTTTTGACGAGCAGTACTTC.